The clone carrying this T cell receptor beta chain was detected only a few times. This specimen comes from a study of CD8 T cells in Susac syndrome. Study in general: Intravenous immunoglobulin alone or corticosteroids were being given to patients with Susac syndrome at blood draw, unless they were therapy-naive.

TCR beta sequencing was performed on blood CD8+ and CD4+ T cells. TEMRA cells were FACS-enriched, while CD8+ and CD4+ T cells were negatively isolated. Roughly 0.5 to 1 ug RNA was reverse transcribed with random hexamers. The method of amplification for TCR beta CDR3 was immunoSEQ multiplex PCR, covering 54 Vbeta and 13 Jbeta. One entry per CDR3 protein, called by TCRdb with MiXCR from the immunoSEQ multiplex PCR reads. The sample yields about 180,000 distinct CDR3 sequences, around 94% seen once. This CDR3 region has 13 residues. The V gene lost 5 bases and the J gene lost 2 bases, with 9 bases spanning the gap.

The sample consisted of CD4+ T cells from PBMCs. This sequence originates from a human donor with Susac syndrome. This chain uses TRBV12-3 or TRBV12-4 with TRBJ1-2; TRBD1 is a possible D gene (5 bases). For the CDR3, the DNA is TGTGCCAGCAGTCTGGGACTGAACTATGGCTACACCTTC. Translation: CASSLGLNYGYTF.